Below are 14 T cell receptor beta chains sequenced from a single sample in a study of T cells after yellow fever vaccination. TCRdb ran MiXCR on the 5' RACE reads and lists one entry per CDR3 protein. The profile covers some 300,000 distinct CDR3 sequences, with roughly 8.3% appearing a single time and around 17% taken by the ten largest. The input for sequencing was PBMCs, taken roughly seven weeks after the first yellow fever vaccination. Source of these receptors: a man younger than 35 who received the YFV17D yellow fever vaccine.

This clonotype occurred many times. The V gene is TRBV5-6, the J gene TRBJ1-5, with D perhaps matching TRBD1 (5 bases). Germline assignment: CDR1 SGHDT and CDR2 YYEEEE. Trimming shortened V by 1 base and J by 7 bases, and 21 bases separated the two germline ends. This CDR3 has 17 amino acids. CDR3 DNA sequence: TGTGCCAGCAGCTTGCTTGGAGGGGCCAGGCGGGACCAGCCCCAGCATTTT. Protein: CASSLLGGARRDQPQHF.

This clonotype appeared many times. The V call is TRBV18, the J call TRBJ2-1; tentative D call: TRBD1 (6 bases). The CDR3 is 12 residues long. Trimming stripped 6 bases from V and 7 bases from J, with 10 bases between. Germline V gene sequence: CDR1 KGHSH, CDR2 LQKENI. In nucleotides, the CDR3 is TGTGCCAGCTCGCCCACAGGGAATGAGCAGTTCTTC. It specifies CASSPTGNEQFF. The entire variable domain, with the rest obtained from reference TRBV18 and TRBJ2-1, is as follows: NAGVMQNPRHLVRRRGQEARLRCSPMKGHSHVYWYRQLPEEGLKFMVYLQKENIIDESGMPKERFSAEFPKEGPSILRIQQVVRGDSAAYFCASSPTGNEQFFGPGTRLTVL.

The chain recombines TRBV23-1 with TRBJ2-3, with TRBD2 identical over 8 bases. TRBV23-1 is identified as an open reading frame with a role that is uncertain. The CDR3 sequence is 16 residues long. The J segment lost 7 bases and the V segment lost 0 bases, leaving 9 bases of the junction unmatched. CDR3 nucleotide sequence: TGCGCCAGCAGTCAATCGTTACTAGCGGAGGGAAATACGCAGTATTTT. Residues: CASSQSLLAEGNTQYF.

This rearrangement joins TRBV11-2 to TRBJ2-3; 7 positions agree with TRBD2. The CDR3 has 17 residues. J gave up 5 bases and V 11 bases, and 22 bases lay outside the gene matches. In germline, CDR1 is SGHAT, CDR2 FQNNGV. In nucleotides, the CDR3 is TGTGCCTTCTGGCGGCTTTCGAGCGGGGTACCCATAGATACGCAGTATTTT. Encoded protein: CAFWRLSSGVPIDTQYF.

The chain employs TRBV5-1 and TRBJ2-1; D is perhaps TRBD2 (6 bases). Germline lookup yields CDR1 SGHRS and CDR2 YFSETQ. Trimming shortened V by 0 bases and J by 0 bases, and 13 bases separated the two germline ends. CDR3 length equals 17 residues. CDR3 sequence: CASSLDRLESSYNEQFF. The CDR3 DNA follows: TGCGCCAGCAGCTTGGATCGACTAGAAAGCTCCTACAATGAGCAGTTCTTC.

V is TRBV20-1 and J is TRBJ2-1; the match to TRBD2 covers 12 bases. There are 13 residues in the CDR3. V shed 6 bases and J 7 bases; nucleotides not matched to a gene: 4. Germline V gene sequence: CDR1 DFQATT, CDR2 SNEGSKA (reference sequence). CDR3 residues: CSARLAGVNEQFF. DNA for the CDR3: TGCAGTGCGCGACTAGCGGGGGTGAATGAGCAGTTCTTC.

The CDR3 region is CASTPRKGRLNEQYV. As DNA, the CDR3 is TGTGCCAGCACCCCACGAAAAGGCAGGCTGAACGAGCAGTACGTC. The chain combines TRBV2 with TRBJ2-7; D unclear. The germline V and J ends were trimmed by 7 bases and 5 bases, with 21 bases remaining between them. The CDR3 sequence is 15 residues long. The germline gives CDR1 SNHLY, CDR2 FYNNEI.

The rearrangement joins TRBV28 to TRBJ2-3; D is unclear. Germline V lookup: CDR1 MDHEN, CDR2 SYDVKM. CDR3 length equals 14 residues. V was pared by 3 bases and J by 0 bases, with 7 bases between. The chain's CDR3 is CASSFVDSTDTQYF. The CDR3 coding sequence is TGTGCCAGCAGTTTTGTGGACAGCACAGATACGCAGTATTTT.

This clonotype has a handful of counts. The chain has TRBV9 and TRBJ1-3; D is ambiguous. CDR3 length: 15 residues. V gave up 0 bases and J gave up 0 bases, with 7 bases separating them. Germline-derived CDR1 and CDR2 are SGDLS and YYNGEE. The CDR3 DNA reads TGTGCCAGCAGCGTAGAATGGGGCTCTGGAAACACCATATATTTT. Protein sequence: CASSVEWGSGNTIYF.

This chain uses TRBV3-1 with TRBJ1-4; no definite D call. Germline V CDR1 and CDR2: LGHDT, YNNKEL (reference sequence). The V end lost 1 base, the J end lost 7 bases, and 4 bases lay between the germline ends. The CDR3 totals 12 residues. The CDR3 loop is CASSQVSEKLFF. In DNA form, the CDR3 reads TGTGCCAGCAGCCAAGTCAGTGAAAAACTGTTTTTT.

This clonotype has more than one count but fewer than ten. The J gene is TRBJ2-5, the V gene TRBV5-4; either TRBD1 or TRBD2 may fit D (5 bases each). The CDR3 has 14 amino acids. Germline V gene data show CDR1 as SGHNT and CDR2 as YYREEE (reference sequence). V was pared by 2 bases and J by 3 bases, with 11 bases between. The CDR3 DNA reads TGTGCCAGCAGCTTTGGGAGCAGGGAAGAGACCCAGTACTTC. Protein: CASSFGSREETQYF.

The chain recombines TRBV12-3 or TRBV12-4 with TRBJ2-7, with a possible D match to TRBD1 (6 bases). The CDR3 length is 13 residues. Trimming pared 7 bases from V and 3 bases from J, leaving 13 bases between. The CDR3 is CASTRTGLYEQYF. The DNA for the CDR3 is TGTGCCAGCACTCGTACAGGGCTCTACGAGCAGTACTTC.

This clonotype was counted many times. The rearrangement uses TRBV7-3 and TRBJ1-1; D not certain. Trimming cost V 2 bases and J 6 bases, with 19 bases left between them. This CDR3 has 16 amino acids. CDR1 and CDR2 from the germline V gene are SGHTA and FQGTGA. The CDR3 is CASSLSGEPVTSEAFF. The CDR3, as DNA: TGTGCCAGCAGCTTATCTGGGGAACCGGTAACCTCTGAAGCTTTCTTT.

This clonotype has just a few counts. CDR3 DNA: TGCGCCAGCAGCCCCCTCACCGGTCGGCAGGATACGCAGTATTTT. Its translation: CASSPLTGRQDTQYF. The rearrangement uses TRBV5-1 and TRBJ2-3; D remains ambiguous. Trimming removed 4 bases from V and 6 bases from J, with 18 bases in between. CDR1 and CDR2 from the germline V gene are SGHRS and YFSETQ. The CDR3 contains 15 residues.